This T cell receptor (beta chain) was documented in a study of blood T cell repertoires in COVID-19. Study at large: Sites in the United States, Italy and Spain provided acute and convalescent COVID-19 samples. From T cells, B-cell-depleted T cells, or PBMCs came the material, which was cDNA or gDNA.

Germline CDR1 is SGHDT and CDR2 is YYEEEE. V lost 5 bases and J lost 1; bases outside the gene matches: 5. The CDR3 is 16 amino acids. As processed by the authors: Scientists estimated how many nucleated cells there were by amplifying reference gene primers. Using immunoSEQ multiplex PCR, the repertoire was profiled, and TCRdb retains in-frame clones only, with some absent. The V and J calls and clone size are taken from that table; D and trimming were inferred from the DNA. The repertoire includes 85,000 to 120,000 clones, about two thirds of them detected once, and more than 0.8% sits in the top ten. This clone was found a few times.

The V gene is TRBV5-6, the J gene TRBJ1-4; 10 bases agree with TRBD1. The source of this sequence is a human donor with acute or convalescent COVID-19. The donor label of this sample is uncertain. Input material: peripheral blood. CDR3 amino acids: CASRRQGARTNEKLFF. CDR3 in DNA: TGTGCCAGCAGAAGACAGGGGGCGAGAACTAATGAAAAACTGTTTTTT.